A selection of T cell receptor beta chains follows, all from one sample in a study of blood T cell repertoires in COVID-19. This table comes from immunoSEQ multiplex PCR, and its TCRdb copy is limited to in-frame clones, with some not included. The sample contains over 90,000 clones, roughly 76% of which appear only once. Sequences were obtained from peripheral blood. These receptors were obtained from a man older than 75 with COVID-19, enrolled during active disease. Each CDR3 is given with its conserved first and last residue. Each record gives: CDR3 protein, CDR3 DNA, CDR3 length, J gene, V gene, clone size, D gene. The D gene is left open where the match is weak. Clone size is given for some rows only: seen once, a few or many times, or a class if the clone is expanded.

CATSDSTPRGLPDTQYF TGTGCCACCAGTGATTCCACGCCCAGGGGCCTCCCAGATACGCAGTATTTT 17 TRBJ2-3 TRBV24-1 once -
CASSPFESGGLREQYF TGTGCCAGCTCACCATTCGAGTCCGGGGGACTACGCGAGCAGTACTTC 16 TRBJ2-7 TRBV18 - TRBD2
CASSQERPQGAQSYGYTF TGTGCCAGCAGCCAAGAACGACCCCAGGGGGCACAGAGCTATGGCTACACCTTC 18 TRBJ1-2 TRBV3-1/TRBV3-2 - TRBD1
CASSLPGTGGASDTQYF TGTGCCAGCAGCTTGCCCGGGACAGGGGGCGCTTCAGATACGCAGTATTTT 17 TRBJ2-3 TRBV5-4 once TRBD1
CASTPRQGTYEQYF TGTGCCAGTACACCGCGACAGGGGACCTACGAGCAGTACTTC 14 TRBJ2-7 TRBV19 once TRBD1
CASSQGWRGEQYF TGCGCCAGCAGCCAAGGTTGGCGCGGGGAGCAGTACTTC 13 TRBJ2-7 TRBV4-3 - -
CASRDRTGGQSPLHF TGTGCCAGCAGAGACCGGACAGGGGGCCAATCACCCCTCCACTTT 15 TRBJ1-6 TRBV2 - TRBD1
CASRPPDRGFGAGELFF TGTGCCAGCAGGCCCCCGGATAGAGGCTTCGGGGCCGGGGAGCTGTTTTTT 17 TRBJ2-2 TRBV4-2 few -
CASSPQGVYGYTF TGTGCCAGTAGTCCACAGGGAGTCTATGGCTACACCTTC 13 TRBJ1-2 TRBV19 - -
CASSLAGGYYNEQFF TGTGCCAGCAGCTTAGCAGGGGGGTATTACAATGAGCAGTTCTTC 15 TRBJ2-1 TRBV7-3 - -
CASSPGPSSYNEQFF TGTGCCAGCTCACCAGGGCCCAGCTCCTACAATGAGCAGTTCTTC 15 TRBJ2-1 TRBV18 - -
CASSTPGTWTQYF TGCGCCAGCAGCACTCCCGGTACTTGGACCCAGTACTTC 13 TRBJ2-5 TRBV5-1 - -
CATSRVRATDTQYF TGTGCCACCAGCAGAGTCCGCGCCACAGATACGCAGTATTTT 14 TRBJ2-3 TRBV15 - -
CASSLLQGGTGELFF TGTGCCAGCAGTTTATTACAGGGTGGTACCGGGGAGCTGTTTTTT 15 TRBJ2-2 TRBV28 - -
CASSDSSGGSRETQYF TGCGCCAGCAGTGATTCTAGCGGGGGGTCCCGGGAGACCCAGTACTTC 16 TRBJ2-5 TRBV10-1 - TRBD2
CASSLLQAYGYTF TGTGCCAGCAGCTTATTGCAGGCCTATGGCTACACCTTC 13 TRBJ1-2 TRBV7-9 few -
CASSQDRGIYEQYF TGCGCCAGCAGCCAAGACAGGGGAATATACGAGCAGTACTTC 14 TRBJ2-7 TRBV4-3 - -
CASSIMTSGGPGTYNEQFF TGTGCCAGTAGTATCATGACTAGCGGGGGGCCAGGAACCTACAATGAGCAGTTCTTC 19 TRBJ2-1 TRBV19 - TRBD2
CASSLRVQGADGANVLTF TGTGCCAGCAGCTTGCGGGTTCAGGGGGCAGACGGGGCCAACGTCCTGACTTTC 18 TRBJ2-6 TRBV5-5 - TRBD1
CASSPDTNYGYTF TGTGCCAGCAGCCCGGACACCAACTATGGCTACACCTTC 13 TRBJ1-2 TRBV11-1 once -
CASSSSGTTYEQYF TGTGCCAGCAGCAGTAGCGGGACTACCTACGAGCAGTACTTC 14 TRBJ2-7 TRBV21-1 few -
CASSLNRDNQPQHF TGTGCCAGCAGCTTAAACAGGGACAATCAGCCCCAGCATTTT 14 TRBJ1-5 TRBV11-2 - -
CASSKLPGVNTEAFF TGTGCCAGCAGCAAATTACCGGGGGTGAACACTGAAGCTTTCTTT 15 TRBJ1-1 TRBV7-2 - -
CSVGSRYEQYF TGCAGCGTTGGATCCCGGTACGAGCAGTACTTC 11 TRBJ2-7 TRBV29-1 many -
CASSVNRINTEAFF TGTGCCAGCAGTGTTAACAGAATCAACACTGAAGCTTTCTTT 14 TRBJ1-1 TRBV2 - -
CSVAQGFQETQYF TGCAGCGTTGCTCAGGGGTTCCAAGAGACCCAGTACTTC 13 TRBJ2-5 TRBV29-1 - -
CSVVPDRISYEQYF TGCAGCGTTGTACCGGACAGGATCTCCTACGAGCAGTACTTC 14 TRBJ2-7 TRBV29-1 - TRBD1
CASSFLRTEYNSPLHF TGTGCCAGCAGTTTCCTCCGGACAGAGTATAATTCACCCCTCCACTTT 16 TRBJ1-6 TRBV27 few -
CASSRTSGGAGGELFF TGTGCCAGTAGTAGAACTAGCGGGGGGGCCGGCGGGGAGCTGTTTTTT 16 TRBJ2-2 TRBV19 - TRBD2
CASTPDRDSPRGYTF TGTGCCAGTACCCCAGATCGGGACAGCCCAAGGGGCTACACCTTC 15 TRBJ1-2 TRBV19 - TRBD1
CASSFTGEANYGYTF TGTGCCAGCAGCTTTACAGGGGAAGCTAACTATGGCTACACCTTC 15 TRBJ1-2 TRBV11-2 - TRBD1
CASSHGGYDTQYF TGTGCCAGCAGCCATGGGGGGTACGATACGCAGTATTTT 13 TRBJ2-3 TRBV7-3 - -
CASSQRLGGGAKNIQYF TGTGCCAGCAGCCAGCGACTTGGCGGGGGGGCCAAAAACATTCAGTACTTC 17 TRBJ2-4 TRBV3-1/TRBV3-2 - TRBD2
CASSLLMTGVNTEAFF TGTGCCAGCAGTTTACTCATGACAGGGGTAAACACTGAAGCTTTCTTT 16 TRBJ1-1 TRBV28 few TRBD1
CASSRSWGEETQYF TGTGCCAGCAGCCGCTCTTGGGGGGAGGAGACCCAGTACTTC 14 TRBJ2-5 TRBV4-2 - -
CASSPRLGLHSSYEQYF TGTGCCAGCAGCCCGAGACTTGGACTACATAGCTCCTACGAGCAGTACTTC 17 TRBJ2-7 TRBV14 few -
CASSWAGGLGETQYF TGCGCCAGCAGTTGGGCGGGGGGGCTTGGAGAGACCCAGTACTTC 15 TRBJ2-5 TRBV5-1 few TRBD2
CASSLAGYTNTQYF TGTGCCAGCAGCTTAGCCGGGTATACAAATACGCAGTATTTT 14 TRBJ2-3 TRBV7-8 - -
CASSRDRANYGYTF TGTGCCAGCTCTCGGGACAGGGCAAACTATGGCTACACCTTC 14 TRBJ1-2 TRBV18 - TRBD1
CASKQGAQPQHF TGTGCCAGCAAGCAGGGGGCCCAGCCCCAGCATTTT 12 TRBJ1-5 TRBV12-3/TRBV12-4 - TRBD1
CASSVDASGEETQYF TGTGCCAGCAGCGTAGATGCTAGCGGGGAAGAGACCCAGTACTTC 15 TRBJ2-5 TRBV9 - TRBD2
CASSLTVGTGGYGYTF TGTGCCAGCAGCTTAACTGTCGGGACAGGGGGATATGGCTACACCTTC 16 TRBJ1-2 TRBV5-8 - TRBD1
CASSVLPSGDNTEAFF TGTGCCAGCAGCGTACTGCCCTCGGGAGATAACACTGAAGCTTTCTTT 16 TRBJ1-1 TRBV9 - -